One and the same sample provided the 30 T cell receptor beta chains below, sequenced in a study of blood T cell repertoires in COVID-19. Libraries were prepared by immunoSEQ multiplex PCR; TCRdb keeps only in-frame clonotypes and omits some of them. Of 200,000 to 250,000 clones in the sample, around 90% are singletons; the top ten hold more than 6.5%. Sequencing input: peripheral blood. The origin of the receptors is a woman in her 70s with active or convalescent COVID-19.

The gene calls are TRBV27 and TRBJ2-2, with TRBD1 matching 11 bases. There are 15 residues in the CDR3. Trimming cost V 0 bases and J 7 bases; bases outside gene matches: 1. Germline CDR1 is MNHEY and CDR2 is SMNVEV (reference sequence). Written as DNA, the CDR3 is TGTGCCAGCAGTTTATCCGGGACAGGGGGCGGGGAGCTGTTTTTT. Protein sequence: CASSLSGTGGGELFF.

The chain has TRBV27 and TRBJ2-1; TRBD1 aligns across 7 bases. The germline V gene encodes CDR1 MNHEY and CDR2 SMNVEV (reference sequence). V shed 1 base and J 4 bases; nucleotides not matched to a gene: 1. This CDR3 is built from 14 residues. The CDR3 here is CASSLWTGYNEQFF. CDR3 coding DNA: TGTGCCAGCAGTTTATGGACAGGATACAATGAGCAGTTCTTC.

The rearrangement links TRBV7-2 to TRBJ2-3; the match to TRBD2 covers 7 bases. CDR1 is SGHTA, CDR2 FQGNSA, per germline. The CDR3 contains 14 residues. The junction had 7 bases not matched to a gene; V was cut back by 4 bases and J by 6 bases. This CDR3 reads CASSSSGASDTQYF. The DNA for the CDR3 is TGTGCCAGCAGCTCTAGCGGAGCGTCGGATACGCAGTATTTT.

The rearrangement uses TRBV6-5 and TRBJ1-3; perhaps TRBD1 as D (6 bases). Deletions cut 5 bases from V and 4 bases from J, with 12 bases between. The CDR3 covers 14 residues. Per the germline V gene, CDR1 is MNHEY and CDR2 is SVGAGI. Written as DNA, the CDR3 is TGTGCCAGCAGTCAACAGGGTATCGGAAACACCATATATTTT. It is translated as CASSQQGIGNTIYF.

The CDR3 sequence: CASSLMWEDKAFF. The CDR3 coding sequence is TGTGCCAGCAGCTTAATGTGGGAGGATAAAGCTTTCTTT. The J gene is TRBJ1-1, the V gene TRBV7-2; no reliable D call. Trimming took off 2 bases at V and 9 bases at J, with 13 bases between the two ends. CDR1 SGHTA and CDR2 FQGNSA come from the germline V gene. The CDR3 loop spans 13 amino acids.

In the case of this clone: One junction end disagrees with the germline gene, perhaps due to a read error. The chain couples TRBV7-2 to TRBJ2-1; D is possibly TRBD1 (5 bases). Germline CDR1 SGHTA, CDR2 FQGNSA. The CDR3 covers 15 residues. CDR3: CASSLASDSFNQQFF. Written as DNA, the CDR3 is TGTGCCAGCAGCTTAGCGAGCGACAGCTTCAATCAGCAGTTCTTC.

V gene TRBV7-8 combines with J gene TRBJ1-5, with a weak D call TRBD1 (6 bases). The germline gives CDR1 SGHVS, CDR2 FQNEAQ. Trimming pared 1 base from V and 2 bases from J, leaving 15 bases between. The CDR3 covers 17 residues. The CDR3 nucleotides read TGTGCCAGCAGCTTAGGTCCAGGGGCGAGGGGCAATCAGCCCCAGCATTTT. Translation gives CASSLGPGARGNQPQHF.

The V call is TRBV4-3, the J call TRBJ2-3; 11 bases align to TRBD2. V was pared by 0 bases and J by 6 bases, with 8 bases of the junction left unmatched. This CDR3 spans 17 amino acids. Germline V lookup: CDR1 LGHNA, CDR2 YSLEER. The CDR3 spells CASSQDRLAGGGDTQYF. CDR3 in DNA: TGCGCCAGCAGCCAAGATCGCCTAGCGGGGGGCGGGGATACGCAGTATTTT.

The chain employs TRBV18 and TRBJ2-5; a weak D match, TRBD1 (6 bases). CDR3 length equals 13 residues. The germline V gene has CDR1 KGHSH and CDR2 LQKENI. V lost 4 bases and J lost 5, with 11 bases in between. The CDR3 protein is CASSLQGRETQYF. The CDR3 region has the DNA TGTGCCAGCTCACTACAGGGTCGGGAGACCCAGTACTTC. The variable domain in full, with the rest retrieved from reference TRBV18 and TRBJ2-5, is NAGVMQNPRHLVRRRGQEARLRCSPMKGHSHVYWYRQLPEEGLKFMVYLQKENIIDESGMPKERFSAEFPKEGPSILRIQQVVRGDSAAYFCASSLQGRETQYFGPGTRLLVL.

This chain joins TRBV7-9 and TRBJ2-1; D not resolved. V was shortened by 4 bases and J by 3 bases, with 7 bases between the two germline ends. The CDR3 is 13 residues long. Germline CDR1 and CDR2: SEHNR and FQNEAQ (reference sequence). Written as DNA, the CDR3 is TGTGCCAGCAGCTCTGGGCTCTACAATGAGCAGTTCTTC. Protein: CASSSGLYNEQFF.

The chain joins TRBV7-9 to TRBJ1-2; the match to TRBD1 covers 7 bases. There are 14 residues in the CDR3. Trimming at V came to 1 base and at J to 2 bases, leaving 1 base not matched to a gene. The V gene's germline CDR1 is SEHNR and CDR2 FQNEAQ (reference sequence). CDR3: CASSLGQGNYGYTF. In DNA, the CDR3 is TGTGCCAGCAGCTTAGGACAGGGCAACTATGGCTACACCTTC. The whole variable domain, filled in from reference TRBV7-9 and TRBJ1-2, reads DTGVSQNPRHKITKRGQNVTFRCDPISEHNRLYWYRQTLGQGPEFLTYFQNEAQLEKSRLLSDRFSAERPKGSFSTLEIQRTEQGDSAMYLCASSLGQGNYGYTFGSGTRLTVV.

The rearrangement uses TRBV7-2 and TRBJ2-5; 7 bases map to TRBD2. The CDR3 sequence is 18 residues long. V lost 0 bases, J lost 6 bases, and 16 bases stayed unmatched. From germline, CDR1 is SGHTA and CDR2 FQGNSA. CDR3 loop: CASSLAGGGLHNYKTQYF. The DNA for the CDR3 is TGTGCCAGCAGCTTAGCGGGCGGGGGACTTCATAATTATAAGACCCAGTACTTC.

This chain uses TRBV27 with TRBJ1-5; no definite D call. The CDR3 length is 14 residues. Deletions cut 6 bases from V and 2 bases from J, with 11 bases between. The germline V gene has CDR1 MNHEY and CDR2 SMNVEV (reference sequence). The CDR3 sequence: CASRNSLGNQPQHF. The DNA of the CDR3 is TGTGCCAGCAGGAATTCCCTAGGCAATCAGCCCCAGCATTTT.

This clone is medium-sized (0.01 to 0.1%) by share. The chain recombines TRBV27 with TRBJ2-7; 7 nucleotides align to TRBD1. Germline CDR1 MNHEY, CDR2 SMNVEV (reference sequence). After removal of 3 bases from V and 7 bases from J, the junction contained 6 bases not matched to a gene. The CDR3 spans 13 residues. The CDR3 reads CASSLKGGGEQYF. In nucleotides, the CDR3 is TGTGCCAGCAGTTTGAAAGGGGGCGGGGAGCAGTACTTC.

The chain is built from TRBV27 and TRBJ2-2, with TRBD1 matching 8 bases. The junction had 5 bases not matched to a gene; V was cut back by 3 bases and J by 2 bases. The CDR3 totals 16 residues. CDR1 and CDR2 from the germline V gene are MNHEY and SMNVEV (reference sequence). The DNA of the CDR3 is TGTGCCAGCAGTTTGGGGGCAGGGGGCAACACCGGGGAGCTGTTTTTT. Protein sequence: CASSLGAGGNTGELFF.

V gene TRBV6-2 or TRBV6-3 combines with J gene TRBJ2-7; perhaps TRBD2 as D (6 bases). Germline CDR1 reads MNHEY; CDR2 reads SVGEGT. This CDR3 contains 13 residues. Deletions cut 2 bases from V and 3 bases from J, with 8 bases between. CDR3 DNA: TGTGCCAGCAGTTACGGAGGGATCTACGAGCAGTACTTC. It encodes CASSYGGIYEQYF.

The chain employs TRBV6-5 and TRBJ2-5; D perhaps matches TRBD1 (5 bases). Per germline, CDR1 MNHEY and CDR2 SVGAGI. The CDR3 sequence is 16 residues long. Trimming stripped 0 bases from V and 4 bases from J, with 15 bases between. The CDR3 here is CASSYSGQGLAETQYF. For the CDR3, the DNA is TGTGCCAGCAGTTACTCAGGGCAGGGTTTGGCAGAGACCCAGTACTTC.

The CDR3 here is CASSAGQGLSGANVLTF. CDR3 nucleotide sequence: TGTGCCAGTAGTGCGGGACAGGGACTATCTGGGGCCAACGTCCTGACTTTC. The rearrangement uses TRBV19 and TRBJ2-6, with 9 bases lining up with TRBD1. The CDR3 contains 17 residues. V gave up 5 bases and J gave up 1 base; unmatched junction bases: 6. Germline V gene data show CDR1 as LNHDA and CDR2 as SQIVND (reference sequence).

DNA of the CDR3: TGTGCCAGCAGCGGGACAGGGGTAGATACGCAGTATTTT. Amino acid sequence: CASSGTGVDTQYF. This sequence joins TRBV7-2 and TRBJ2-3, with 10 bases that match TRBD1. The V segment lost 5 bases and the J segment 5 bases; nucleotides outside the gene matches: 1. The CDR3 runs to 13 residues. The germline V gene encodes CDR1 SGHTA and CDR2 FQGNSA.

This CDR3 is CASSPQGSRQYTEAFF. The CDR3 DNA is TGTGCCAGCAGTCCCCAGGGGTCGAGACAATATACTGAAGCTTTCTTT. The J gene is TRBJ1-1, the V gene TRBV3-1 (or the pseudogene TRBV3-2); D perhaps matches TRBD1 (6 bases). The CDR3 loop spans 16 amino acids. Trimming removed 6 bases at V and 5 bases at J, with 22 bases between. CDR1 and CDR2 (germline): LGHDT, YNNKEL (reference sequence).

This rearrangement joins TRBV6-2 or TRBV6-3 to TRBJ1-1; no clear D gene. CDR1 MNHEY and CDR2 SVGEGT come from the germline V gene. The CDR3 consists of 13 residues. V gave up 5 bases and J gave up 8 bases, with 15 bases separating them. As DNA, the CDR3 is TGTGCCAGCAGTCTGTATTTGGTCGGGGAAGCTTTCTTT. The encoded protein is CASSLYLVGEAFF.

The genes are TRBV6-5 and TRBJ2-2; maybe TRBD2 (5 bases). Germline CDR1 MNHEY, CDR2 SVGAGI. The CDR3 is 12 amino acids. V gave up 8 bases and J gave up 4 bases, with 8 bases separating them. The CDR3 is CASRGITGELFF. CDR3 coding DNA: TGTGCCAGCCGGGGAATCACCGGGGAGCTGTTTTTT.

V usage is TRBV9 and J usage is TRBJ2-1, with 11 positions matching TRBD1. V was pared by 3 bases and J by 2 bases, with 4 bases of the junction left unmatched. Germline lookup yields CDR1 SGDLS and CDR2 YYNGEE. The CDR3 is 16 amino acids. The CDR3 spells CASSALGQGAYNEQFF. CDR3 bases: TGTGCCAGCAGCGCCTTGGGACAGGGGGCCTACAATGAGCAGTTCTTC. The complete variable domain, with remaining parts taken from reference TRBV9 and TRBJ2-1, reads DSGVTQTPKHLITATGQRVTLRCSPRSGDLSVYWYQQSLDQGLQFLIQYYNGEERAKGNILERFSAQQFPDLHSELNLSSLELGDSALYFCASSALGQGAYNEQFFGPGTRLTVL.

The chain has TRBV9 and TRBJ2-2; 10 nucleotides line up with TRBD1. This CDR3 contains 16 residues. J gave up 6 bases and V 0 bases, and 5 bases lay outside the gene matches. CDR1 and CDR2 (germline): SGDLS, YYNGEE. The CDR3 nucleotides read TGTGCCAGCAGCGTAGGAGTGGGGACAGGGGCCGGGGAGCTGTTTTTT. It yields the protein CASSVGVGTGAGELFF.

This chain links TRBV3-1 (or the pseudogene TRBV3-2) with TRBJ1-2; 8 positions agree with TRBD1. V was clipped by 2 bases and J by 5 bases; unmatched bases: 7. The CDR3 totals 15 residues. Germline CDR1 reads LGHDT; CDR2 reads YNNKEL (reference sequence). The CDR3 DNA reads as TGTGCCAGCAGCCAACTGACAGGGGTAGAGTATGGCTACACCTTC. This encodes CASSQLTGVEYGYTF.

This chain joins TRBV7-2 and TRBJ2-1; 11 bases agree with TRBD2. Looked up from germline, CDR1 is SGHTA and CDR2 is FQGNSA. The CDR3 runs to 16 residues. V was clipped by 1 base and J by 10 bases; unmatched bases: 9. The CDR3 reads CASSLELAGGPGEQFF. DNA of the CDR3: TGTGCCAGCAGCTTAGAGCTAGCGGGGGGCCCTGGGGAGCAGTTCTTC.

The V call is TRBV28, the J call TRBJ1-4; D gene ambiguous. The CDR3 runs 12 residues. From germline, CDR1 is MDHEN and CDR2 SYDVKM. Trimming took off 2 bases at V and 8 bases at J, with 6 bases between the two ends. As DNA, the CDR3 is TGTGCCAGCAGTTTAGCAGGAGAAAAACTGTTTTTT. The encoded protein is CASSLAGEKLFF.

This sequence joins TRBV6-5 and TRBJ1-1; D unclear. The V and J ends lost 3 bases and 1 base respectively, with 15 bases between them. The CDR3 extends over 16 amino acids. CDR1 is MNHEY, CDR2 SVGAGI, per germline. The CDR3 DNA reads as TGTGCCAGCAGTTATTTGGACGGGAGTACGAACACTGAAGCTTTCTTT. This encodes CASSYLDGSTNTEAFF.

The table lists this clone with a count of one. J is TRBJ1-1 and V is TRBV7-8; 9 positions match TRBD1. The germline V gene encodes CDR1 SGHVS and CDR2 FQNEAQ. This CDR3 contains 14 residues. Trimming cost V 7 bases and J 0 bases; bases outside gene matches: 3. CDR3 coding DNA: TGTGCCAGCACCCGGACAGGGGTGAACACTGAAGCTTTCTTT. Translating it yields CASTRTGVNTEAFF.

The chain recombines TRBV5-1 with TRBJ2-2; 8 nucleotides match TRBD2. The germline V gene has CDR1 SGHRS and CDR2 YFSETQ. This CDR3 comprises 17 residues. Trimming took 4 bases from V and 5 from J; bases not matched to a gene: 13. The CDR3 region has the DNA TGCGCCAGCAGCCCGGCGGCGGGGGGAGCAAGGACCGGGGAGCTGTTTTTT. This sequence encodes CASSPAAGGARTGELFF.